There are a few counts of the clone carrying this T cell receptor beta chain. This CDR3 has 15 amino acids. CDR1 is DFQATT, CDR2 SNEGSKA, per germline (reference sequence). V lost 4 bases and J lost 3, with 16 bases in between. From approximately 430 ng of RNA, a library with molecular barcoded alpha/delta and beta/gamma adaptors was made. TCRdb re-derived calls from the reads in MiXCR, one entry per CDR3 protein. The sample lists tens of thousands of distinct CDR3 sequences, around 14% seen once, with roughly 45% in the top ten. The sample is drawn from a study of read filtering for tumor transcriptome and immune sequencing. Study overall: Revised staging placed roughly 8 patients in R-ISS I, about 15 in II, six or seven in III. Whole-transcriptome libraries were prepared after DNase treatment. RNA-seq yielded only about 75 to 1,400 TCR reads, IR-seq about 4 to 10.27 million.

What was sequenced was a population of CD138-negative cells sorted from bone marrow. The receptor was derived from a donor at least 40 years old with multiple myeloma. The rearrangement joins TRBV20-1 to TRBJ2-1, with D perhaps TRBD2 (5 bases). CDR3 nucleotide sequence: TGCAGTGCTAACCTCAGAGGGAGTCTCTACAATGAGCAGTTCTTC. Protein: CSANLRGSLYNEQFF.